This TCR beta chain stems from a study of Ad26.COV2.S vaccination and SARS-CoV-2 variants (dated by TCRdb to 2020 to 2022). The study in broad terms: Vaccine-arm donors were drawn from COV1001, a multicentre, randomized, double-blind, placebo-controlled phase I-IIa trial of Ad26.COV2.S in healthy adults. Trial participants were randomized into five groups of five: low-dose or high-dose Ad26.COV2.S given once or twice, or placebo on both occasions. The specificity and breadth of SARS-CoV-2-reactive T cell receptors after Ad26.COV2.S vaccination were assessed by TCRbeta repertoire sequencing. The TCR-sequenced set comprised around 30 samples: about 19 Ad26.COV2.S vaccine recipients, 5 placebo recipients and 8 SARS-CoV-2 convalescent individuals. Ad26.COV2.S was given intramuscularly at 5x10^10 or 1x10^11 viral particles, as a single shot or as two shots 56 days apart. Throughout the experiments and outcome assessment, investigators stayed blinded to trial group allocation. Overall study outcomes, separate from this receptor: The study lacked the statistical power to compare responses across vaccine doses or regimens. According to the authors, total T cell responses may have been underestimated by the TCR breadth and depth analyses. Non-spike TCR breadth was comparable between vaccine and placebo recipients, consistent with the vaccine containing only spike. After vaccination, substantial breadth of spike-specific CD8+ and CD4+ T cell responses was reported. Spike-specific TCR breadth was higher in Ad26.COV2.S recipients than in placebo recipients (P = 0.0014).

TCRbeta CDR3 regions were sequenced with the immunoSEQ Assay. After extraction, genomic DNA underwent amplification by bias-controlled multiplex PCR, followed by high-throughput sequencing. The published analysis was carried out like this. To quantify the absolute abundance of every unique TCRbeta CDR3 region, sequences were collapsed and filtered. T cell fraction was estimated by normalizing TCRbeta template counts to usable DNA, with usable DNA measured through amplification of reference genes found in all nucleated cells. Repertoire TCRs were annotated as SARS-CoV-2-specific by exact matching of V gene, CDR3 amino acid sequence and J gene to a known reactive TCR set. The reference SARS-CoV-2 TCR set was obtained from MIRA and was filtered for enrichment in COVID-19-positive ImmuneCODE repertoires, whereby public or cross-reactive TCRs were removed. Based on the MIRA antigens, annotated TCRs were further analysed at the level of specific ORF or position within ORF. Breadth was defined as annotated unique rearrangements over total unique productive rearrangements; depth was the summed frequency of those rearrangements. Two-sided Wilcoxon rank-sum tests were applied when comparing TCR breadth between groups. The immuneACCESS repertoire file appears here via TCRdb, limited to in-frame rearrangements. These files lack a portion of the clones; in checked studies, under half of the deficit traces to unresolved V genes, and the cause of the others is not known. That table gives V, J and clone size, and the DNA gave D and trimming. Across this sample there are some 370,000 clones, with under 90% seen only once. About 7.4% of the sample is in the top ten clones.

As regards this clone: What this receptor recognizes is not known. Base qualities are not provided; no much larger clone lies one nucleotide away.

The meaning of the sample's treatment or condition label: 15 to 20 received Ad26.COV2.S at low or high dose, single or two shots; about 5 received placebo; per-sample allocation not given. For vaccine and placebo recipients, repertoires were sequenced using samples collected on day 63 after the first injection. In Cohort 1b, some 25 adults aged 18-55 years were enrolled at a single site in Boston, USA, between 29 July and 7 August 2020. As a vaccine, Ad26.COV2.S was a replication-incompetent adenovirus type 26 vector that expressed a prefusion-stabilized SARS-CoV-2 spike protein derived from the original Wuhan strain. CDR1 and CDR2 are read off the germline V gene (reference sequence) as MNHNY and SVGAGI. Compared with germline, V lacks 8 bases and J lacks 4 bases; bases without a gene match: 10. Counted from cysteine to phenylalanine, this CDR3 has 15 amino acids. Only the CDR3 DNA stays, 45 bases, in frame from base 1.

The origin of this receptor is a person between 18 and 60 years old who received the Ad26.COV2.S COVID-19 vaccine or a placebo. The specimen was peripheral blood, collected in a trial of Ad26.COV2.S vaccine versus placebo. The sequence joins TRBV6-6 to TRBJ2-3; 9 bases in the middle match TRBD2. For the CDR3, the sequence is CASGGASGVSDTQYF. In nucleotide form, the sequence is TGTGCCAGCGGTGGGGCTAGCGGGGTATCAGATACGCAGTATTTT.